These T cell receptor beta chains were read from a single sample in a study of neoadjuvant anti-PD-1 for oral cavity cancer. Data came from immunoSEQ multiplex PCR; TCRdb stores just in-frame clones and leaves some out. The data contain more than 5,500 clones, 47% of them singletons. The input for sequencing was tumor tissue, taken before nivolumab (anti-PD-1) treatment. These receptors all come from a person aged 40 to 85 with oral cavity squamous cell carcinoma. Both conserved end residues are part of each CDR3. The D gene is left open where the match is weak. Clone size is stated in some rows and not others, as once, few, many or a class when expanded.

D gene,clone size,V gene,J gene,CDR3 protein,CDR3 DNA
.,.,TRBV20-1,TRBJ1-1,CSAFNTEAFF,TGCAGTGCTTTTAACACTGAAGCTTTCTTT
.,few,TRBV10-1,TRBJ1-1,CASSENRNTEAFF,TGCGCCAGCAGTGAGAACCGAAACACTGAAGCTTTCTTT
.,.,TRBV19,TRBJ2-5,CASSRGQTQETQYF,TGTGCCAGTAGTCGCGGGCAGACCCAAGAGACCCAGTACTTC
TRBD1,medium-sized,TRBV7-3,TRBJ1-1,CASSSMGQGQSEAFF,TGTGCCAGCAGCTCGATGGGACAGGGTCAGTCTGAAGCTTTCTTT
.,few,TRBV4-3,TRBJ1-2,CASSQDLSGTYGYTF,TGCGCCAGCAGCCAAGATTTATCCGGGACCTATGGCTACACCTTC
TRBD2,.,TRBV19,TRBJ2-5,CASSIGGEWLAGGDQETQYF,TGTGCCAGTAGTATTGGAGGCGAGTGGCTAGCGGGGGGGGACCAAGAGACCCAGTACTTC
.,.,TRBV23-1,TRBJ2-2,CASSLPSGESDTGELFF,TGCGCCAGCAGTCTCCCCTCCGGGGAGTCGGACACCGGGGAGCTGTTTTTT
.,.,TRBV6-5,TRBJ2-3,CASSYPGGTDTQYF,TGTGCCAGCAGTTACCCAGGGGGCACAGATACGCAGTATTTT
TRBD2,medium-sized,TRBV18,TRBJ2-7,CASSPGLAGADYEQYF,TGTGCCAGCTCACCGGGACTAGCGGGGGCCGACTACGAGCAGTACTTC
.,.,TRBV7-2,TRBJ2-2,CASSLVGSGRSGELFF,TGTGCCAGCAGCTTAGTAGGGTCAGGGAGGTCCGGGGAGCTGTTTTTT
.,once,TRBV5-6,TRBJ2-7,CASSSRPGEQYF,TGTGCCAGCAGCTCCCGACCGGGGGAGCAGTACTTC
.,few,TRBV4-2,TRBJ1-3,CASSHPPEAGNTIYF,TGTGCCAGCAGCCACCCCCCGGAAGCTGGAAACACCATATATTTT
TRBD1,few,TRBV5-1,TRBJ1-3,CASSHRGTGNTIYF,TGCGCCAGCAGCCACAGGGGGACTGGAAACACCATATATTTT
.,.,TRBV28,TRBJ1-1,CASSLPAGGQAVKHEAFF,TGTGCCAGCAGTTTACCAGCCGGAGGGCAGGCCGTGAAGCATGAAGCTTTCTTT
TRBD2,.,TRBV27,TRBJ2-2,CASSLFSGERGSGELFF,TGTGCCAGCAGTTTATTCAGCGGGGAGCGGGGTAGCGGGGAGCTGTTTTTT
.,.,TRBV21-1,TRBJ2-5,CASSKPNPATPERQTQYF,TGTGCCAGCAGCAAACCCAACCCCGCAACCCCGGAACGCCAGACCCAGTACTTC
.,few,TRBV19,TRBJ1-3,CASTPGAGNTIYF,TGTGCCAGTACCCCCGGGGCTGGAAACACCATATATTTT
TRBD1,.,TRBV6-6,TRBJ2-5,CASRLQGAEGETQYF,TGTGCCAGCAGATTACAGGGGGCCGAAGGAGAGACCCAGTACTTC
.,few,TRBV5-5,TRBJ2-4,CASTPRENIQYF,TGTGCCAGCACCCCCCGGGAAAACATTCAGTACTTC
.,.,TRBV6-6,TRBJ1-5,CASSYSVSGNQPQHF,TGTGCCAGCAGTTACTCGGTCTCCGGTAATCAGCCCCAGCATTTT
.,.,TRBV7-2,TRBJ1-4,CASSLALFGREKLFF,TGTGCCAGCAGCTTAGCACTCTTCGGTAGGGAAAAACTGTTTTTT
.,.,TRBV7-8,TRBJ1-5,CASSYTGISNQPQHF,TGTGCCAGCAGTTATACAGGGATTAGCAATCAGCCCCAGCATTTT
TRBD1,medium-sized,TRBV25-1,TRBJ1-1,CASSEWDRTGAFF,TGTGCCAGCAGTGAATGGGACAGAACCGGAGCTTTCTTT
.,.,TRBV6-1,TRBJ1-5,CARSGGVGGPQHF,TGTGCCCGCAGTGGGGGGGTGGGGGGGCCCCAGCATTTT
TRBD2,once,TRBV7-8,TRBJ2-3,CASSLVGRGGADTQYF,TGTGCCAGCAGCTTAGTAGGTCGCGGGGGAGCAGATACGCAGTATTTT
.,few,TRBV7-6,TRBJ1-1,CASSHLQENTEAFF,TGTGCCAGCAGCCATCTACAGGAGAACACTGAAGCTTTCTTT
TRBD1,.,TRBV6-6,TRBJ1-1,CASSPNRGKNTEAFF,TGTGCCAGCAGTCCTAACAGGGGGAAGAACACTGAAGCTTTCTTT
.,.,TRBV19,TRBJ2-2,CASRWGSRTGELFF,TGTGCCAGTAGGTGGGGGTCGCGGACCGGGGAGCTGTTTTTT
TRBD1,.,TRBV19,TRBJ1-1,CASSTHRGSSTEAFF,TGTGCCAGTAGTACCCACAGGGGGTCGAGCACTGAAGCTTTCTTT
.,.,TRBV29-1,TRBJ1-3,CSAASTISGNTIYF,TGCAGCGCTGCCTCGACAATCTCTGGAAACACCATATATTTT
.,.,TRBV2,TRBJ2-3,CASSDQGIATDTQYF,TGTGCCAGCAGTGATCAGGGGATAGCCACAGATACGCAGTATTTT
TRBD1,.,TRBV5-6,TRBJ1-1,CASSSWDRENTEAFF,TGTGCCAGCAGCTCCTGGGACAGGGAGAACACTGAAGCTTTCTTT
.,.,TRBV7-2,TRBJ2-3,CASSVLADTDTQYF,TGTGCCAGCAGCGTGCTAGCTGACACAGATACGCAGTATTTT
.,.,TRBV28,TRBJ2-7,CASSLQQGRPDEQYF,TGTGCCAGCAGTTTACAACAGGGGAGGCCCGACGAGCAGTACTTC
.,.,TRBV7-2,TRBJ2-1,CASSLALQGAGSNEQFF,TGTGCCAGCAGCTTAGCCCTCCAGGGCGCTGGTTCCAATGAGCAGTTCTTC
.,.,TRBV5-5,TRBJ2-5,CASSLNGQETQYF,TGTGCCAGCAGCTTAAACGGACAAGAGACCCAGTACTTC